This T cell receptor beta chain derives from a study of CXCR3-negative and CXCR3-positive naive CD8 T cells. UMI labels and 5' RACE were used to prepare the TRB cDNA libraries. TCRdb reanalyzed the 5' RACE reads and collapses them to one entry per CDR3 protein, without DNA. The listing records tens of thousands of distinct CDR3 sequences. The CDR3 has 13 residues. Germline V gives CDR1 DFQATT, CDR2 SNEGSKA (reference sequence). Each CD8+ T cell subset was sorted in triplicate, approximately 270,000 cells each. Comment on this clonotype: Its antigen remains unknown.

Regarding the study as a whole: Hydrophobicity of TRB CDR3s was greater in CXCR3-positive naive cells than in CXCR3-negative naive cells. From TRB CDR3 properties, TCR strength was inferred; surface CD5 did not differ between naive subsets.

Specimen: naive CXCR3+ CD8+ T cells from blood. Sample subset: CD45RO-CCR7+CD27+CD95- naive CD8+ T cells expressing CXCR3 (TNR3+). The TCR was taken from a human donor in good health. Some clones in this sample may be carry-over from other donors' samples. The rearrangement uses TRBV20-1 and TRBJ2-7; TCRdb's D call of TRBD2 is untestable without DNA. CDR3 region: CSANPGLAYEQYF.